A single sample is the source of the 29 T cell receptor beta chains below, sequenced in a study of blood T cells in healthy people across ages. Alongside a J-beta primer mix, a sample-barcoded 5' primer served in a second PCR lasting about 7 to 12 cycles. TCRdb used MiXCR to reprocess the 5' RACE reads, holding one entry per CDR3 protein. The sample includes over 1,300,000 distinct CDR3 sequences, almost 60% of them seen just once. Sequencing was carried out using blood. These receptors were collected from a man aged 18 to 30 in good health.

The chain recombines TRBV2 with TRBJ2-3, with 7 bases matching TRBD2. Losses at the gene ends were 11 bases for V and 2 bases for J; bases not matched to a gene: 13. This CDR3 comprises 15 residues. Germline lookup yields CDR1 SNHLY and CDR2 FYNNEI. The CDR3 region is CACQKGLADTDTQYF. The CDR3 region has the DNA TGTGCCTGCCAAAAGGGGCTAGCGGACACAGATACGCAGTATTTT.

This clonotype was seen only a few times. This chain links TRBV7-2 with TRBJ2-3; D is perhaps TRBD2 (5 bases). CDR3 length: 16 residues. The V end lost 2 bases, the J end lost 6 bases, and 18 bases lay between the germline ends. The V gene's germline CDR1 is SGHTA and CDR2 FQGNSA. CDR3 residues: CASSLYRRTPGDTQYF. As DNA, the CDR3 is TGTGCCAGCAGCTTATATCGACGGACCCCGGGGGATACGCAGTATTTT.

CDR3 in DNA: TGTGCCAGCAGCTTACACCCGAGACTAGACCGTCCCGGGGAGCTGTTTTTT. Translation gives CASSLHPRLDRPGELFF. The gene calls are TRBV7-8 and TRBJ2-2; TRBD2 is a possible D gene (6 bases). The V end lost 2 bases, the J end lost 6 bases, and 19 bases lay between the germline ends. Germline CDR1 reads SGHVS; CDR2 reads FQNEAQ. The CDR3 length is 17 residues.

The gene calls are TRBV2 and TRBJ1-5; 7 bases match TRBD1. This CDR3 has 16 residues. J lost 3 bases, V lost 8 bases, and 13 bases had no gene match. Germline values: CDR1 SNHLY, CDR2 FYNNEI. CDR3: CASGEGAPAVNQPQHF. The CDR3 DNA reads TGTGCCAGCGGCGAGGGGGCCCCGGCGGTCAATCAGCCCCAGCATTTT.

This clonotype was found a few times. An end of the junction does not agree with germline; a read error may underlie this. The rearrangement links TRBV29-1 to TRBJ1-2; TRBD1 agrees at 8 bases. The CDR3 covers 13 residues. Per germline, CDR1 SQVTM and CDR2 ANQGSEA. The CDR3 here is CSGETGQGGGYTF. In nucleotides, the CDR3 is TGCAGCGGTGAAACCGGACAGGGAGGCGGCTACACCTTC.

Comment on this clonotype: The junction and the germline gene differ at one end; a read error may be behind it. The DNA of the CDR3 is TGTGCCAACAGCTGGGACGGTGGAACCTACGAGCAGTACTTC. This gives the protein CANSWDGGTYEQYF. This sequence joins TRBV11-2 and TRBJ2-4; D may match TRBD1 or TRBD2 (5 bases each). TRBJ2-7 matches the DNA end more closely, so the J call is doubtful. Germline V gives CDR1 SGHAT, CDR2 FQNNGV. This CDR3 is built from 14 residues.

CDR3 in amino acids: CSVEGLAGATYEQYF. The CDR3 DNA is TGCAGCGTTGAAGGGCTAGCGGGGGCCACCTACGAGCAGTACTTC. This chain joins TRBV29-1 and TRBJ2-5, with 10 positions matching TRBD2. The J call may be mistaken, given a closer DNA end match to TRBJ2-7. This CDR3 region has 15 residues. CDR1 is SQVTM, CDR2 ANQGSEA, per germline.

The J gene is TRBJ1-1, the V gene TRBV11-2; D gene uncertain. This CDR3 is 13 amino acids long. CDR1 is SGHAT, CDR2 FQNNGV, per germline. Trimming stripped 3 bases from V and 6 bases from J, with 11 bases between. The CDR3 DNA sequence: TGTGCCAGCAGCTTCGGTAGAAACCCTGAAGCTTTCTTT. Encoded protein: CASSFGRNPEAFF.

This clonotype was counted between two and nine times. The chain couples TRBV6-1 to TRBJ1-1; D might be TRBD1 (5 bases). The germline V gene encodes CDR1 MNHNS and CDR2 SASEGT. The V gene lost 8 bases and the J gene lost 0 bases, with 10 bases spanning the gap. The CDR3 covers 13 residues. The CDR3 loop reads CASFLTVNTEAFF. CDR3 nucleotides: TGTGCCAGCTTCCTGACAGTGAACACTGAAGCTTTCTTT.

The rearrangement uses TRBV5-1 and TRBJ2-4; tentatively, D is TRBD2 (7 bases). Between the trimmed V and J ends, which lost 4 bases and 1 base, there was a span of 15 bases. CDR1 is SGHRS, CDR2 YFSETQ, per germline. The CDR3 sequence is 16 residues long. The CDR3 region has the DNA TGCGCCAGCAGCCCATTGGGGGGGGCTGCCAAAAACATTCAGTACTTC. Translating it yields CASSPLGGAAKNIQYF. Full variable domain (missing parts from reference TRBV5-1 and TRBJ2-4): KAGVTQTPRYLIKTRGQQVTLSCSPISGHRSVSWYQQTPGQGLQFLFEYFSETQRNKGNFPGRFSGRQFSNSRSEMNVSTLELGDSALYLCASSPLGGAAKNIQYFGAGTRLSVL.

In DNA form, the CDR3 reads TGTGCCAGCAGCCCAAGACAGGATCCCTACGAGCAGTACTTC. It codes for CASSPRQDPYEQYF. The genes are TRBV7-6 and TRBJ2-7, with D possibly matching TRBD1 (6 bases). Trimming took 5 bases from V and 2 from J, leaving 13 bases between them. This CDR3 region has 14 residues. Germline assignment: CDR1 SGHVS and CDR2 FNYEAQ. The full variable domain, completed using reference TRBV7-6 and TRBJ2-7, is GAGVSQSPRYKVTKRGQDVALRCDPISGHVSLYWYRQALGQGPEFLTYFNYEAQQDKSGLPNDRFSAERPEGSISTLTIQRTEQRDSAMYRCASSPRQDPYEQYFGPGTRLTVT.

V is TRBV7-9 and J is TRBJ2-1; 7 bases fit TRBD1. Germline CDR1 SEHNR, CDR2 FQNEAQ (reference sequence). J was trimmed by 8 bases and V by 1 base; bases with no gene match: 8. CDR3 length equals 15 residues. CDR3 DNA sequence: TGTGCCAGCAGCTTAGTTCAACAGGGGTTTGATGAGCAGTTCTTC. Protein: CASSLVQQGFDEQFF.

V gene TRBV20-1 combines with J gene TRBJ2-4; the D gene is possibly TRBD1 (5 bases). The germline gives CDR1 DFQATT, CDR2 SNEGSKA (reference sequence). This CDR3 comprises 13 residues. V shed 4 bases and J shed 5 bases, with 12 bases lying between them. The CDR3 region is CSAIRETENIQYF. CDR3 bases: TGCAGTGCTATCCGAGAGACAGAAAACATTCAGTACTTC.

This clonotype was picked up a small number of times. V and J are TRBV7-2 and TRBJ1-1, with D uncertain. The CDR3 has 14 residues. The V and J ends lost 4 bases and 3 bases respectively, with 12 bases between them. The V gene's germline CDR1 is SGHTA and CDR2 FQGNSA. CDR3 protein: CASSSRPADTEAFF. For the CDR3, the DNA is TGTGCCAGCAGCTCAAGACCCGCGGACACTGAAGCTTTCTTT. The variable domain in full, with the rest retrieved from reference TRBV7-2 and TRBJ1-1, is GAGVSQSPSNKVTEKGKDVELRCDPISGHTALYWYRQSLGQGLEFLIYFQGNSAPDKSGLPSDRFSAERTGGSVSTLTIQRTQQEDSAVYLCASSSRPADTEAFFGQGTRLTVV.

The chain uses TRBV7-9 and TRBJ1-2; no definite D call. This CDR3 comprises 15 residues. Germline CDR1 SEHNR, CDR2 FQNEAQ (reference sequence). The V end lost 6 bases, the J end lost 2 bases, and 16 bases lay between the germline ends. CDR3 DNA: TGTGCCAGCAGGCGACCCCCACAGCCGAACTATGGCTACACCTTC. This gives the protein CASRRPPQPNYGYTF.

The chain has TRBV12-3 or TRBV12-4 and TRBJ2-7; 9 bases match TRBD1. The end of the DNA aligns better with TRBJ2-5, so the J call may be wrong. The CDR3 contains 19 residues. This CDR3 reads CASSIHRTLGQGGQETQYF. The CDR3 bases are TGTGCCAGCAGCATTCACCGAACCTTGGGACAGGGAGGGCAAGAGACCCAGTACTTC.

The chain combines TRBV12-3 or TRBV12-4 with TRBJ1-3; weak D call: TRBD1 (6 bases). V dropped 6 bases and J dropped 0 bases, with 30 bases sitting between them. The CDR3 is made up of 21 amino acids. CDR3 sequence: CASRRMLVEKGVPSSGNTIYF. Written as DNA, the CDR3 is TGTGCCAGCAGAAGAATGTTGGTTGAGAAGGGGGTCCCCAGCTCTGGAAACACCATATATTTT.

The V gene is TRBV7-8, the J gene TRBJ1-2, with unresolved D. V lost 1 base to trimming and J lost 4 bases, with 16 bases between them. CDR1 is SGHVS and CDR2 is FQNEAQ in the germline V gene. The CDR3 is 16 amino acids. CDR3 in amino acids: CASSLDIGSPIYGYTF. Written as DNA, the CDR3 is TGTGCCAGCAGCTTAGATATTGGGTCTCCCATCTATGGCTACACCTTC.

CDR3 sequence: CASSVRGETDTQYF. CDR3 DNA sequence: TGTGCCAGCAGCGTACGGGGCGAGACAGATACGCAGTATTTT. The gene calls are TRBV10-3 and TRBJ2-3; D tentatively fits TRBD1 or TRBD2 (5 bases each). The length of the CDR3 is 14 residues. CDR1 ENHRY and CDR2 SYGVKD come from the germline V gene. Trimming pared 10 bases from V and 3 bases from J, leaving 17 bases between.

V is TRBV20-1 and J is TRBJ2-1, with TRBD2 as a possible D gene (5 bases). The J call is uncertain, as TRBJ2-7 better fits the DNA end. Germline loops: CDR1 DFQATT, CDR2 SNEGSKA (reference sequence). The CDR3 runs to 16 residues. CDR3: CSASFRAGEVYNEQYF. The CDR3 coding sequence is TGCAGTGCTAGCTTCCGGGCGGGCGAAGTATACAATGAGCAGTACTTC.

The V gene is TRBV2, the J gene TRBJ1-5; 7 bases map to TRBD1. After removal of 4 bases from V and 2 bases from J, the junction contained 5 bases not matched to a gene. There are 15 residues in the CDR3. Germline CDR1 is SNHLY and CDR2 is FYNNEI. CDR3 sequence: CASSAYRGGNQPQHF. CDR3 sequence (DNA): TGTGCCAGCAGTGCCTACAGGGGTGGCAATCAGCCCCAGCATTTT.

This chain links TRBV4-1 with TRBJ2-5, with 9 bases identical to TRBD2. The last part of the DNA fits TRBJ2-7 better; the J call may be wrong. The germline V gene has CDR1 MGHRA and CDR2 YSYEKL. This CDR3 has 15 residues. CDR3 DNA sequence: TGCGCCAGCAGCCAAGTCCCTAGCGGGAATGGCGAGCAGTACTTC. Translating it yields CASSQVPSGNGEQYF.

Here the CDR3 reads CASSRGPSSTEAFF. CDR3 coding DNA: TGCGCCAGCAGCAGGGGACCAAGCTCCACTGAAGCTTTCTTT. The rearrangement links TRBV5-1 to TRBJ1-1, with D possibly matching TRBD1 (5 bases). The ends were cut back, 4 bases at V and 4 bases at J, with 14 bases in the middle. Germline lookup yields CDR1 SGHRS and CDR2 YFSETQ. The CDR3 runs 14 residues. The complete variable domain, with remaining parts taken from reference TRBV5-1 and TRBJ1-1, reads KAGVTQTPRYLIKTRGQQVTLSCSPISGHRSVSWYQQTPGQGLQFLFEYFSETQRNKGNFPGRFSGRQFSNSRSEMNVSTLELGDSALYLCASSRGPSSTEAFFGQGTRLTVV.

The chain joins TRBV27 to TRBJ2-5; D unclear. The CDR3 contains 13 residues. V lost 5 bases and J lost 5, with 12 bases in between. Germline lookup yields CDR1 MNHEY and CDR2 SMNVEV (reference sequence). Here the CDR3 reads CASSKLLGETQYF. DNA of the CDR3: TGTGCCAGCAGTAAACTATTAGGGGAGACCCAGTACTTC.

This clonotype was seen a few times. The chain couples TRBV4-2 to TRBJ2-1; a possible D gene is TRBD2 (6 bases). The germline V and J ends were trimmed by 3 bases and 6 bases, with 18 bases remaining between them. This CDR3 region has 16 residues. CDR1 is LGHNA, CDR2 YNFKEQ, per germline. The CDR3 spells CASSHDLGAGGNEQFF. In nucleotides, the CDR3 is TGTGCCAGCAGCCACGACCTGGGAGCGGGCGGCAATGAGCAGTTCTTC.

This clonotype appeared once. This sequence joins TRBV20-1 and TRBJ2-1; D gene ambiguous. Germline V gene sequence: CDR1 DFQATT, CDR2 SNEGSKA (reference sequence). The V and J ends lost 3 bases and 10 bases respectively, with 13 bases between them. The CDR3 loop spans 12 amino acids. The CDR3 region has the DNA TGCAGTGCTAGCGTAACCCGGGTGGAGCAGTTCTTC. Amino acids: CSASVTRVEQFF.

Here the CDR3 DNA reads TGCGCCAGCAGCCAAGGATGGGGTTTTAACACTGAAGCTTTCTTT. Translating gives CASSQGWGFNTEAFF. V gene TRBV4-1 combines with J gene TRBJ1-1; D remains ambiguous. The CDR3 is 15 residues long. The germline gives CDR1 MGHRA, CDR2 YSYEKL. V dropped 1 base and J dropped 2 bases, with 11 bases sitting between them.

This CDR3 reads CASSYSSGSQGETQYF. The CDR3 DNA reads TGTGCCAGCAGTTACTCGTCGGGATCTCAGGGGGAGACCCAGTACTTC. The gene calls are TRBV6-5 and TRBJ2-5; D is possibly TRBD1 (6 bases). Germline V CDR1 and CDR2: MNHEY, SVGAGI. Trimming pared 0 bases from V and 5 bases from J, leaving 16 bases between. The CDR3 contains 16 residues.

The CDR3 sequence is CASSPTADYGYTF. The CDR3 nucleotides are TGTGCCAGCAGCCCAACGGCAGACTATGGCTACACCTTC. This chain joins TRBV7-9 and TRBJ1-2; D is unclear. V dropped 5 bases and J dropped 3 bases, with 10 bases sitting between them. The germline V gene has CDR1 SEHNR and CDR2 FQNEAQ (reference sequence). The CDR3 covers 13 residues.